The rows below give T cell receptor beta chains drawn from one sample of a study of T cells after yellow fever vaccination. TCRdb independently ran MiXCR on the 5' RACE reads; one entry per CDR3 protein. The table lists tens of thousands of distinct CDR3 sequences, about 7.9% of them singletons, with around 28% in the top ten. Sequencing was performed on CD8+ T cells sorted from PBMCs, taken roughly 14 days after the first yellow fever vaccination. The receptor source for this set is a man younger than 35 who received the YFV17D yellow fever vaccine. The CDR3 runs from the conserved cysteine through the conserved F or W. Each record gives: V gene, clone size, D gene, J gene, CDR3 protein, CDR3 DNA. The D gene is left open where the match is weak. Size is stated for part of the rows, as once, few or many counts, or as a class when the clone is expanded.

>TRBV2|-|-|TRBJ2-2
CASSEGEAANTGELFF
TGTGCCAGCAGTGAAGGGGAAGCGGCGAACACCGGGGAGCTGTTTTTT
>TRBV20-1|many|-|TRBJ1-3
CSAQVQGSGNTIYF
TGCAGTGCACAAGTTCAGGGGAGTGGAAACACCATATATTTT
>TRBV4-1|many|-|TRBJ1-4
CASSQDSRKLFF
TGCGCCAGCAGCCAAGATAGTCGGAAACTGTTTTTT
>TRBV20-1|many|TRBD2|TRBJ2-5
CSASRAGGYQETQYF
TGCAGTGCTAGCAGGGCGGGGGGATACCAAGAGACCCAGTACTTC
>TRBV4-3|-|-|TRBJ1-2
CASSHGPGKQGSYGYTF
TGCGCCAGCAGCCACGGACCGGGCAAGCAAGGGTCCTATGGCTACACCTTC
>TRBV2|many|TRBD1|TRBJ2-3
CASSHDRESGTDTQYF
TGTGCCAGCAGTCATGACAGGGAATCCGGCACAGATACGCAGTATTTT
>TRBV27|many|TRBD1|TRBJ2-2
CASSLGTGGIGELFF
TGTGCCAGCAGTTTAGGGACAGGGGGGATCGGGGAGCTGTTTTTT
>TRBV6-5|many|-|TRBJ2-7
CASSYGYQDVFYEQYF
TGTGCCAGCAGTTATGGTTACCAGGACGTATTCTACGAGCAGTACTTC
>TRBV21-1|many|-|TRBJ1-3
CASKPGHSGNTIYF
TGTGCCAGCAAACCGGGACACTCTGGAAACACCATATATTTT
>TRBV3-1|few|TRBD2|TRBJ2-5
CASCPFWGGSQETQYF
TGTGCCAGCTGCCCCTTTTGGGGGGGTTCCCAAGAGACCCAGTACTTC
>TRBV4-1|many|-|TRBJ2-3
CASSFRVGTDTQYF
TGCGCCAGCAGCTTTCGGGTTGGGACAGATACGCAGTATTTT
>TRBV20-1|many|-|TRBJ2-2
CSARAENTGELFF
TGCAGTGCTAGAGCAGAGAACACCGGGGAGCTGTTTTTT